This TCR beta chain derives from a study of cytotoxic CD8 clonotypes in ibrutinib-treated CLL. About the research overall: There were 11 relapsed/refractory patients and roughly 15 treatment-naive patients, and 17 to 18 were IGHV unmutated. Partial response occurred in 24 patients and complete response in 2; at median about 70 months, approximately 14 remained remitted and about twelve progressed.

Libraries were prepared by immunoSEQ multiplex PCR; TCRdb keeps only in-frame clonotypes and omits some of them. Of approximately 50,000 clones in the sample, over 60% were seen once. Findings and limits, study-wide: The clonality went up when patients responded to ibrutinib and dropped back toward baseline at progression. Measured clonality at baseline was greater than in age-matched healthy donors and tracked with circulating CD8+ T-cell counts.

In this sample, this clone turned up a few times. As yet, its antigen is unknown. The TCR sequence derives from a human donor with chronic lymphocytic leukemia. The sequencing here drew on PBMCs, taken after 12 months of ibrutinib treatment.

CDR3: CASSRQGGTYEQYF. The CDR3 nucleotides read TGTGCCAGCAGCCGCCAGGGGGGAACCTACGAGCAGTACTTC. V usage is TRBV14 and J usage is TRBJ2-7; D may be TRBD1 (7 bases). V was cut by 4 bases and J by 2 bases, with 12 bases left in between. This CDR3 comprises 14 residues. The germline CDR1 and CDR2 sequences are SGHDN and FVKESK.